These T cell receptor beta chains were read from a single sample in a study of Ad26.COV2.S vaccination and SARS-CoV-2 variants. Method: immunoSEQ multiplex PCR; TCRdb's copy keeps in-frame clones and lacks some. Among almost 400,000 clones listed, 89% were seen once. The sample in question was peripheral blood, obtained in a trial of Ad26.COV2.S vaccine versus placebo. These receptors all come from a person between 18 and 65 years old who received the Ad26.COV2.S COVID-19 vaccine or a placebo. Each CDR3 is given with its conserved first and last residue. Fields, in order: V gene, J gene, clone size, D gene, CDR3 protein, CDR3 DNA. A D gene is named only where the DNA matches it firmly. Not every row has a clone size; where given, it reads once, few, many or a size class.

TRBV5-1	TRBJ1-1	-	-	CASSLGLPMNTEAFF	TGCGCCAGCAGCTTGGGACTTCCCATGAACACTGAAGCTTTCTTT
TRBV29-1	TRBJ2-1	-	-	CSVGRGSYNEQFF	TGCAGCGTTGGTAGGGGCTCCTACAATGAGCAGTTCTTC
TRBV5-1	TRBJ1-2	-	TRBD1	CASSSGGQGLYGYTF	TGCGCCAGCAGCTCTGGGGGACAGGGGCTTTATGGCTACACCTTC
TRBV24-1	TRBJ2-3	-	TRBD2	CATSDSPGLAGGTDTQYF	TGTGCCACCAGTGATTCCCCGGGACTAGCGGGAGGAACAGATACGCAGTATTTT
TRBV10-3	TRBJ1-1	-	-	CAISVDATPNTEAFF	TGTGCCATCAGTGTGGACGCGACCCCGAACACTGAAGCTTTCTTT
TRBV3-1/TRBV3-2	TRBJ2-4	once	-	CASSQGGTSKNIQYF	TGTGCCAGCAGCCAAGGTGGGACTTCCAAAAACATTCAGTACTTC
TRBV15	TRBJ2-7	-	-	CATSRGRSFSYEQYF	TGTGCCACCAGCAGGGGACGGTCCTTCTCCTACGAGCAGTACTTC
TRBV4-1	TRBJ1-5	-	-	CASSLNPGGPSNQPQHF	TGCGCCAGCAGCCTTAATCCCGGGGGGCCGAGCAATCAGCCCCAGCATTTT
TRBV24-1	TRBJ2-7	-	-	CATSDWGEQYF	TGTGCCACCAGTGATTGGGGCGAGCAGTACTTC
TRBV5-1	TRBJ2-7	-	TRBD1	CASSPGQGEQYF	TGCGCCAGCAGCCCAGGACAGGGCGAGCAGTACTTC
TRBV7-8	TRBJ2-1	once	TRBD2	CASSSWWTSGSNEQFF	TGTGCCAGCAGCTCGTGGTGGACTAGCGGGAGTAATGAGCAGTTCTTC
TRBV7-2	TRBJ1-6	once	-	CASSSRVANSPLHF	TGTGCCAGCAGCTCCCGAGTTGCGAATTCACCCCTCCACTTT
TRBV28	TRBJ1-1	-	-	CASSLQGWTEAFF	TGTGCCAGCAGTCTTCAGGGGTGGACTGAAGCTTTCTTT
TRBV19	TRBJ1-4	-	-	CASSIMGSDEKLFF	TGTGCCAGTAGTATAATGGGTTCAGATGAAAAACTGTTTTTT
TRBV29-1	TRBJ2-7	-	-	CSVDKQGTAEQYF	TGCAGCGTTGATAAACAGGGAACGGCCGAGCAGTACTTC
TRBV5-8	TRBJ1-1	-	TRBD1	CASSRWTGGGNTEAFF	TGTGCCAGCAGCCGGTGGACAGGTGGGGGGAACACTGAAGCTTTCTTT
TRBV5-1	TRBJ2-1	-	TRBD1	CASSGQGSYNEQFF	TGCGCCAGCAGCGGACAGGGTTCCTACAATGAGCAGTTCTTC
TRBV19	TRBJ2-5	-	-	CASSTPGIRRETQYF	TGTGCCAGTAGTACCCCCGGGATCCGCCGGGAGACCCAGTACTTC
TRBV7-8	TRBJ1-2	-	-	CASRPIGSYGYTF	TGTGCCAGCAGGCCGATAGGCTCATATGGCTACACCTTC
TRBV5-1	TRBJ2-3	-	-	CASTYGGAIDTQYF	TGCGCCAGCACCTACGGGGGAGCCATCGATACGCAGTATTTT
TRBV11-3	TRBJ2-1	-	-	CASSPLGGEKANEQFF	TGTGCCAGCAGCCCCCTGGGCGGGGAGAAGGCGAATGAGCAGTTCTTC
TRBV11-3	TRBJ2-3	-	-	CASSLGGYRRDTQYF	TGTGCCAGCAGCTTAGGGGGCTACCGACGAGATACGCAGTATTTT
TRBV10-3	TRBJ1-2	-	TRBD1	CAISDRGNYGYTF	TGTGCCATCAGTGACAGGGGGAACTATGGCTACACCTTC
TRBV28	TRBJ1-5	once	-	CASGGGNQPQHF	TGTGCCAGCGGGGGGGGGAATCAGCCCCAGCATTTT
TRBV7-6	TRBJ1-1	-	TRBD1	CASSRPGGATEAFF	TGTGCCAGCAGCCGTCCAGGGGGCGCGACTGAAGCTTTCTTT
TRBV4-1	TRBJ1-2	-	-	CASSQDPTGQYGYTF	TGCGCCAGCAGCCAAGACCCGACAGGACAATATGGCTACACCTTC
TRBV5-1	TRBJ1-1	-	TRBD1	CASNVGTGRPEAFF	TGCGCCAGCAACGTTGGGACAGGGAGGCCTGAAGCTTTCTTT
TRBV10-3	TRBJ2-7	-	-	CAIGPRQPNYEQYF	TGTGCCATCGGTCCCCGACAGCCTAACTACGAGCAGTACTTC
TRBV10-3	TRBJ1-5	-	-	CAIRGVDNQPQHF	TGTGCCATCAGAGGAGTGGACAATCAGCCCCAGCATTTT
TRBV4-2	TRBJ2-1	few	-	CASSQGASDNEQFF	TGTGCCAGCAGCCAAGGGGCCTCGGACAATGAGCAGTTCTTC
TRBV4-1	TRBJ1-1	-	-	CASSQAVGGNTEAFF	TGCGCCAGCAGCCAAGCGGTAGGCGGGAACACTGAAGCTTTCTTT
TRBV7-9	TRBJ2-7	-	-	CASSPNGGNSYEQYF	TGTGCCAGCAGCCCCAATGGGGGGAACTCCTACGAGCAGTACTTC
TRBV6-6	TRBJ2-7	-	TRBD2	CASSRTSGYEQYF	TGTGCCAGCAGTAGGACTAGCGGCTACGAGCAGTACTTC
TRBV7-9	TRBJ2-1	-	TRBD2	CASSFRTSGRGYNEQFF	TGTGCCAGCAGCTTTAGGACTAGCGGGAGAGGATACAATGAGCAGTTCTTC
TRBV28	TRBJ2-5	-	-	CASSRASAPRGETQYF	TGTGCCAGCAGTCGAGCCTCGGCGCCCCGGGGGGAGACCCAGTACTTC
TRBV24-1	TRBJ2-7	-	TRBD2	CATHLGGLAESSYEQYF	TGTGCCACCCATCTTGGGGGACTAGCGGAGAGCTCCTACGAGCAGTACTTC
TRBV27	TRBJ2-3	-	-	CASRGIDTDTQYF	TGTGCCAGTCGTGGGATAGACACAGATACGCAGTATTTT
TRBV11-2	TRBJ2-1	-	TRBD2	CASSFQAGGTYNEQFF	TGTGCCAGCAGCTTTCAAGCGGGAGGGACCTACAATGAGCAGTTCTTC
TRBV7-3	TRBJ1-1	-	-	CASSLRPGGGLTEAFF	TGTGCCAGCAGCTTACGCCCCGGCGGGGGGCTTACTGAAGCTTTCTTT
TRBV7-8	TRBJ2-3	-	-	CASSFLLQPADTQYF	TGTGCCAGCAGCTTTCTCCTTCAACCGGCAGATACGCAGTATTTT
TRBV29-1	TRBJ2-3	-	TRBD2	CSVAGTSGTSTDTQYF	TGCAGCGTGGCCGGGACTAGCGGAACTAGCACAGATACGCAGTATTTT
TRBV7-3	TRBJ2-7	-	-	CASSPLTPPGPEQYF	TGTGCCAGCAGCCCCCTCACCCCCCCGGGACCCGAGCAGTACTTC
TRBV7-9	TRBJ2-2	-	-	CASSAGLGNTGELFF	TGTGCCAGCAGCGCGGGACTCGGGAACACCGGGGAGCTGTTTTTT
TRBV6-6	TRBJ1-5	-	TRBD1	CASSELTGGNQPQHF	TGTGCCAGCAGCGAATTGACAGGGGGCAATCAGCCCCAGCATTTT
TRBV6-6	TRBJ1-5	-	-	CASSLGALQPQHF	TGTGCCAGCAGCCTAGGGGCCCTTCAGCCCCAGCATTTT
TRBV4-1	TRBJ2-3	-	-	CASSQEETISPDTQYF	TGCGCCAGCAGCCAAGAGGAGACTATCAGTCCAGATACGCAGTATTTT
TRBV19	TRBJ2-3	-	TRBD2	CASRNSGRALDTQYF	TGTGCCAGTAGGAATAGCGGGAGGGCCTTAGATACGCAGTATTTT
TRBV5-1	TRBJ2-6	-	-	CASSLTPGVGANVLTF	TGCGCCAGCAGCCTTACCCCAGGGGTTGGGGCCAACGTCCTGACTTTC
TRBV3-1/TRBV3-2	TRBJ2-7	-	-	CASSQIYEQYF	TGTGCCAGCAGCCAAATTTACGAGCAGTACTTC